These 20 T cell receptor beta chains originate from one sample sequenced in a study of T cell repertoires in cytomegalovirus infection. These receptors' antigens are unknown. TCRdb reprocessed the reads with MiXCR, giving one entry per CDR3 protein. The sample has hundreds of thousands of distinct CDR3 sequences, 30% to 35% seen once. The material was cultured PBMCs, obtained from culture after CMV antigen stimulation. The receptors originated from a human donor in good health (CMV status not recorded). Some clones in this sample may be carry-over from other donors' samples.

The chain employs TRBV2 and TRBJ1-2; weak D call: TRBD1 (6 bases). This CDR3 has 12 amino acids. Germline CDR1 SNHLY, CDR2 FYNNEI. The ends were cut back, 7 bases at V and 5 bases at J, with 11 bases in the middle. CDR3 DNA: TGTGCCAGCATCGGACAGCTATATGGCTACACCTTC. Amino acid sequence: CASIGQLYGYTF.

The chain recombines TRBV9 with TRBJ2-2; maybe TRBD2 (5 bases). V lost 0 bases and J lost 5, with 11 bases in between. This CDR3 is built from 15 residues. Germline lookup yields CDR1 SGDLS and CDR2 YYNGEE. CDR3 protein: CASSVGRGWTGELFF. The CDR3 DNA follows: TGTGCCAGCAGCGTAGGTCGGGGATGGACCGGGGAGCTGTTTTTT.

The V and J genes are TRBV28 and TRBJ1-6; a weak D match, TRBD1 (6 bases). CDR3 length: 15 amino acids. Germline V gene lookup returns CDR1 MDHEN and CDR2 SYDVKM. V was clipped by 6 bases and J by 9 bases, with 18 bases between them. The CDR3 protein is CASSPIGTSRSPLHF. CDR3 sequence (DNA): TGTGCCAGCAGCCCCATCGGGACAAGCCGTTCACCCCTCCACTTT.

V gene TRBV12-3 or TRBV12-4 combines with J gene TRBJ1-1; no clear D. CDR3 size: 13 residues. V lost 6 bases and J lost 1, with 9 bases in between. The CDR3 nucleotides read TGTGCCAGCAGGCCCCACGAGAACACTGAAGCTTTCTTT. It encodes CASRPHENTEAFF.

This clonotype occurred a few times. The V call is TRBV6-6, the J call TRBJ2-7; D perhaps matches TRBD2 (6 bases). V was clipped by 8 bases and J by 6 bases, with 14 bases between them. This CDR3 is 12 amino acids long. Germline V gene lookup returns CDR1 MNHNY and CDR2 SVGAGI (reference sequence). CDR3 residues: CASGRSPGEQYF. In DNA, the CDR3 is TGTGCCAGCGGGAGGTCCCCCGGCGAGCAGTACTTC.

In this sample, this clonotype turned up once. The chain recombines TRBV30 with TRBJ2-1, with 8 bases that match TRBD2. Looked up from germline, CDR1 is GTSNPN and CDR2 is SVGIG (reference sequence). The CDR3 is 16 residues long. Losses at the gene ends were 3 bases for V and 3 bases for J; bases not matched to a gene: 10. This CDR3 is CAWRPRLAYVYNEQFF. The CDR3 coding sequence is TGTGCCTGGAGACCCCGACTAGCGTACGTCTACAATGAGCAGTTCTTC. The variable domain in full, completed from reference TRBV30 and TRBJ2-1, reads SQTIHQWPATLVQPVGSPLSLECTVEGTSNPNLYWYRQAAGRGLQLLFYSVGIGQISSEVPQNLSASRPQDRQFILSSKKLLLSDSGFYLCAWRPRLAYVYNEQFFGPGTRLTVL.

The chain carries TRBV2 and TRBJ2-3, with D hard to call. The CDR3 is made up of 12 amino acids. Germline lookup yields CDR1 SNHLY and CDR2 FYNNEI. V lost 5 bases and J 4 bases, leaving 7 bases between the germline ends. The CDR3 here is CASSRIADTQYF. CDR3 nucleotide sequence: TGTGCCAGCAGTCGAATTGCAGATACGCAGTATTTT.

This clonotype was observed a few times. This chain connects TRBV7-8 to TRBJ1-2, with D possibly matching TRBD1 (6 bases). The V end lost 2 bases, the J end lost 2 bases, and 15 bases lay between the germline ends. Germline V gives CDR1 SGHVS, CDR2 FQNEAQ. CDR3 length: 16 residues. CDR3 amino acids: CASSLQSNRENYGYTF. CDR3 sequence (DNA): TGTGCCAGCAGCTTACAGTCTAACAGGGAAAACTATGGCTACACCTTC. Based on the CDR3 plus reference TRBV7-8 and TRBJ1-2, the full variable domain is GAGVSQSPRYKVAKRGQDVALRCDPISGHVSLFWYQQALGQGPEFLTYFQNEAQLDKSGLPSDRFFAERPEGSVSTLKIQRTQQEDSAVYLCASSLQSNRENYGYTFGSGTRLTVV.

The CDR3 bases are TGTGCCAGCAGTAACGTTCGGGGGACTAGCGGGGAACCACTAGCCAAAAACATTCAGTACTTC. Translation gives CASSNVRGTSGEPLAKNIQYF. The V and J genes are TRBV28 and TRBJ2-4; 13 positions agree with TRBD2. CDR1 and CDR2 (germline): MDHEN, SYDVKM. V dropped 5 bases and J dropped 0; count of bases not matched to a gene: 16. The CDR3 extends over 21 amino acids.

This clonotype was observed a handful of times. The genes are TRBV7-8 and TRBJ2-7, with 10 positions matching TRBD1. Germline values: CDR1 SGHVS, CDR2 FQNEAQ. The ends lost 5 bases at V and 3 bases at J; junction bases unmatched: 10. The CDR3 runs 16 residues. The CDR3 DNA reads TGTGCCAGCAGCACCGCCATAGGACAGGGGGTCTACGAGCAGTACTTC. Protein: CASSTAIGQGVYEQYF.

The J gene is TRBJ2-2, the V gene TRBV6-1; no clear D gene. V lost 2 bases to trimming and J lost 6 bases, with 13 bases between them. Germline CDR1 reads MNHNS; CDR2 reads SASEGT. CDR3 length equals 15 residues. CDR3 amino acids: CASSELAGRAGELFF. The DNA of the CDR3 is TGTGCCAGCAGTGAACTGGCAGGTCGCGCCGGGGAGCTGTTTTTT.

This clonotype has a handful of counts. V and J are TRBV6-6 and TRBJ2-4, with 9 bases that match TRBD1. CDR1 is MNHNY and CDR2 is SVGAGI in the germline V gene (reference sequence). V shed 0 bases and J 15 bases; nucleotides not matched to a gene: 9. The CDR3 loop spans 14 amino acids. CDR3 in amino acids: CASSYSRDRDPLYF. CDR3 bases: TGTGCCAGCAGTTACTCGAGGGACAGGGATCCCTTGTACTTC.

This clonotype appeared a few times. The chain joins TRBV7-2 to TRBJ2-7; tentatively, D is TRBD2 (7 bases). The germline V gene has CDR1 SGHTA and CDR2 FQGNSA. The CDR3 length is 15 residues. The germline V and J ends were trimmed by 0 bases and 4 bases, with 13 bases remaining between them. CDR3 sequence (DNA): TGTGCCAGCAGCTTAGCTGGACTAGGGGGTTACGAGCAGTACTTC. This gives the protein CASSLAGLGGYEQYF.

This clonotype has a handful of counts. The J gene is TRBJ2-5, the V gene TRBV7-9, with TRBD2 matching over 12 bases. The V gene's germline CDR1 is SEHNR and CDR2 FQNEAQ (reference sequence). This CDR3 has 15 residues. V was clipped by 5 bases and J by 5 bases; unmatched bases: 6. CDR3 DNA: TGTGCCAGCAGCCCGCCTAGCGGGAGGGTTGAGACCCAGTACTTC. It codes for CASSPPSGRVETQYF.

V usage is TRBV11-2 and J usage is TRBJ2-1; D is undetermined. The CDR3 is made up of 14 amino acids. Trimming stripped 3 bases from V and 8 bases from J, with 14 bases between. Germline values: CDR1 SGHAT, CDR2 FQNNGV. CDR3 DNA: TGTGCCAGCAGCTTTGATACCCCAGTCGATGAGCAGTTCTTC. Translating it yields CASSFDTPVDEQFF.

The chain links TRBV24-1 to TRBJ2-1; 7 bases are a match to TRBD2. Germline loops: CDR1 KGHDR, CDR2 SFDVKD. V was pared by 10 bases and J by 8 bases, with 13 bases of the junction left unmatched. The CDR3 length is 14 residues. CDR3 region: CATQDRREHDEQFF. Written as DNA, the CDR3 is TGTGCCACTCAGGATAGGCGGGAGCATGATGAGCAGTTCTTC.

V usage is TRBV5-4 and J usage is TRBJ1-1, with D maybe TRBD1 (6 bases). CDR1 SGHNT and CDR2 YYREEE come from the germline V gene (reference sequence). V shed 4 bases and J shed 8 bases, with 15 bases lying between them. The CDR3 totals 13 residues. CDR3: CASSPGGGREAFF. The CDR3 coding sequence is TGTGCCAGCAGCCCGGGGGGGGGCCGGGAAGCTTTCTTT.

This sequence joins TRBV7-2 and TRBJ2-7, with 9 bases aligning to TRBD2. This CDR3 has 15 amino acids. The junction had 8 bases not matched to a gene; V was cut back by 1 base and J by 7 bases. CDR1 and CDR2 (germline): SGHTA, FQGNSA. CDR3 residues: CASSLGGRAWGEQYF. In nucleotides, the CDR3 is TGTGCCAGCAGCTTAGGCGGGAGGGCCTGGGGGGAGCAGTACTTC.

This clonotype appeared a few times. The chain links TRBV7-9 to TRBJ1-4, with 8 bases that match TRBD1. This CDR3 is built from 13 residues. Germline loops: CDR1 SEHNR, CDR2 FQNEAQ (reference sequence). J lost 6 bases, V lost 9 bases, and 6 bases had no gene match. The CDR3 region has the DNA TGTGCCAGTAAAGCGACAGGGGATGAAAAACTGTTTTTT. Protein: CASKATGDEKLFF.

This clonotype was detected ten times or more. The chain uses TRBV7-8 and TRBJ2-5; D remains unclear. CDR3 length: 15 residues. V gave up 5 bases and J gave up 2 bases, with 15 bases separating them. Germline CDR1 reads SGHVS; CDR2 reads FQNEAQ. The CDR3 DNA reads as TGTGCCAGCAGCCCCGGACGGAGACGGCAAGAGACCCAGTACTTC. Protein: CASSPGRRRQETQYF.